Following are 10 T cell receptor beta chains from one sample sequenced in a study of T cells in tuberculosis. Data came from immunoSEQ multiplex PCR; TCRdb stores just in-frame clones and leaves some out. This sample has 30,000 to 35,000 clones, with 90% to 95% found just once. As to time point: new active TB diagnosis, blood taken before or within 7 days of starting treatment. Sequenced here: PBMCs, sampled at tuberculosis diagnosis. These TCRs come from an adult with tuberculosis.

CDR3 in DNA: TGTGCCATCAGTGGGACAGAGAGCTACGAGCAGTACTTC. Protein product: CAISGTESYEQYF. The gene calls are TRBV10-3 and TRBJ2-7; weak D call: TRBD1 (6 bases). The CDR3 has 13 amino acids. V lost 4 bases and J 3 bases, leaving 10 bases between the germline ends. Germline V gene sequence: CDR1 ENHRY, CDR2 SYGVKD.

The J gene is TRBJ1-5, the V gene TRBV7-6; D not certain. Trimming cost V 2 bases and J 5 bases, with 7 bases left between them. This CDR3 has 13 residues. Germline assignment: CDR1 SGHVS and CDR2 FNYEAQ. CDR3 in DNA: TGTGCCAGCAGCTTACGCGGGGATCAGCCCCAGCATTTT. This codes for CASSLRGDQPQHF. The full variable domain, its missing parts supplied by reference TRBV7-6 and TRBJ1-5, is GAGVSQSPRYKVTKRGQDVALRCDPISGHVSLYWYRQALGQGPEFLTYFNYEAQQDKSGLPNDRFSAERPEGSISTLTIQRTEQRDSAMYRCASSLRGDQPQHFGDGTRLSIL.

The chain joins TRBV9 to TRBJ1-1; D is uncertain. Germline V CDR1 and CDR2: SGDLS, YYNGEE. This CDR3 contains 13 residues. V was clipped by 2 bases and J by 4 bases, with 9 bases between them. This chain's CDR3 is CASSVGSGTEAFF. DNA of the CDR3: TGTGCCAGCAGCGTGGGTAGCGGCACTGAAGCTTTCTTT.

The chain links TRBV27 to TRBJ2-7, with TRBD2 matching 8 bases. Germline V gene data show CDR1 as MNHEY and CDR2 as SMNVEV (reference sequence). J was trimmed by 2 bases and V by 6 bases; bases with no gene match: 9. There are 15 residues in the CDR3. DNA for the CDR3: TGTGCCAGCAGGACTGAGCGGGAGAACCCCTACGAGCAGTACTTC. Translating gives CASRTERENPYEQYF.

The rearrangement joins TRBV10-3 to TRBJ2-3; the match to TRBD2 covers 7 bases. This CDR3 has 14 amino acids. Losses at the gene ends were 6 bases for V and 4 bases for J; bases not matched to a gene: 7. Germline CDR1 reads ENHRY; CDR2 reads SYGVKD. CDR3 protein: CAIRGGSGADTQYF. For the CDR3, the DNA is TGTGCCATCAGGGGCGGGAGTGGGGCAGATACGCAGTATTTT.

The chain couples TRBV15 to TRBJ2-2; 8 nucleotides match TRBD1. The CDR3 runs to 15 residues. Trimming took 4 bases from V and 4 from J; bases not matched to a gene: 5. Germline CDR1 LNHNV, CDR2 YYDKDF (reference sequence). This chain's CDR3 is CATSIGTGTTGELFF. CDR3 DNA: TGTGCCACCAGCATCGGGACAGGCACCACCGGGGAGCTGTTTTTT.

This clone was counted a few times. This CDR3 reads CASTLRGEGYNEQFF. The CDR3 DNA is TGTGCCAGCACCCTCAGGGGGGAAGGCTACAATGAGCAGTTCTTC. The rearrangement links TRBV28 to TRBJ2-1, with a weak D call TRBD1 (7 bases). The V gene's germline CDR1 is MDHEN and CDR2 SYDVKM. V shed 7 bases and J shed 3 bases, with 16 bases lying between them. The CDR3 is 15 amino acids.

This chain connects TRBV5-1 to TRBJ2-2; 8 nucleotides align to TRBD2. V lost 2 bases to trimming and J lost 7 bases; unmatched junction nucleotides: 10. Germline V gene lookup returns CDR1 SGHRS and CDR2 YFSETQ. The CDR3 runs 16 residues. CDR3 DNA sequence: TGCGCCAGCAGCTTCCCACGGGGGGGCCCGGTCGGGGAGCTGTTTTTT. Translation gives CASSFPRGGPVGELFF. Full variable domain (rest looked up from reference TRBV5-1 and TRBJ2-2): KAGVTQTPRYLIKTRGQQVTLSCSPISGHRSVSWYQQTPGQGLQFLFEYFSETQRNKGNFPGRFSGRQFSNSRSEMNVSTLELGDSALYLCASSFPRGGPVGELFFGEGSRLTVL.

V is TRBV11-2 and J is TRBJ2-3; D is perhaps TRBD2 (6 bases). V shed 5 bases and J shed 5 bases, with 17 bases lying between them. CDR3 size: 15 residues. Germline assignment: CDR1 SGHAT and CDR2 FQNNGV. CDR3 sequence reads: CASSRPGERKDTQYF. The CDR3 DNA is TGTGCCAGCAGCCGTCCGGGGGAAAGGAAAGATACGCAGTATTTT.

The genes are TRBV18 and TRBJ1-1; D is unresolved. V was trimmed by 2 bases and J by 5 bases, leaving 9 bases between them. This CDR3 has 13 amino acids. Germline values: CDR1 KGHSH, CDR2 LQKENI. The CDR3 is CASSPIPLTEAFF. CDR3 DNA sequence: TGTGCCAGCTCACCAATCCCCCTTACTGAAGCTTTCTTT. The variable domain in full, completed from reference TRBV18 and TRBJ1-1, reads NAGVMQNPRHLVRRRGQEARLRCSPMKGHSHVYWYRQLPEEGLKFMVYLQKENIIDESGMPKERFSAEFPKEGPSILRIQQVVRGDSAAYFCASSPIPLTEAFFGQGTRLTVV.